Each of the 20 T cell receptor beta chains below was sequenced from the same sample in a study of cytomegalovirus exposure and HLA in healthy donors. The PCR ran on 60 Vbeta and 13 Jbeta primers. The table came from immunoSEQ multiplex PCR; TCRdb's copy has only in-frame clones and leaves some out. The table counts approximately 140,000 clones; roughly 2.5% lies in the top ten. Sequences were obtained from PBMCs. These receptor sequences come from a man in his forties in good health and CMV-seronegative.

The CDR3 region is CASSLFTGGVYNEQFF. The CDR3 nucleotides are TGTGCCAGCAGCTTATTCACGGGGGGAGTATACAATGAGCAGTTCTTC. This chain joins TRBV7-2 and TRBJ2-1; 7 nucleotides agree with TRBD2. Germline V gene lookup returns CDR1 SGHTA and CDR2 FQGNSA. The CDR3 consists of 16 residues. After removal of 2 bases from V and 4 bases from J, the junction contained 8 bases not matched to a gene.

Here the CDR3 DNA reads TGTGCCAGTAGTATACGTCAGGTTAACACCGGGGAGCTGTTTTTT. Its translation is CASSIRQVNTGELFF. The chain uses TRBV19 and TRBJ2-2; no clear D gene. Germline CDR1 and CDR2: LNHDA and SQIVND (reference sequence). This CDR3 has 15 residues. V lost 2 bases and J lost 2, with 9 bases in between.

V gene TRBV7-2 combines with J gene TRBJ2-5; maybe TRBD2 (6 bases). The CDR3 loop spans 12 amino acids. Germline V lookup: CDR1 SGHTA, CDR2 FQGNSA. V lost 6 bases and J 4 bases, leaving 9 bases between the germline ends. The DNA for the CDR3 is TGTGCCAGCAGTCGGGAGCTAGAGACCCAGTACTTC. It translates to CASSRELETQYF. Based on the CDR3 plus reference TRBV7-2 and TRBJ2-5, the full variable domain is GAGVSQSPSNKVTEKGKDVELRCDPISGHTALYWYRQSLGQGLEFLIYFQGNSAPDKSGLPSDRFSAERTGGSVSTLTIQRTQQEDSAVYLCASSRELETQYFGPGTRLLVL.

The CDR3 protein is CSARAGDEQFF. CDR3 coding DNA: TGCAGTGCTAGAGCGGGGGATGAGCAGTTCTTC. The genes are TRBV20-1 and TRBJ2-1, with D maybe TRBD2 (6 bases). Trimming removed 1 base at V and 8 bases at J, with 6 bases between. This CDR3 spans 11 amino acids. Germline V gene lookup returns CDR1 DFQATT and CDR2 SNEGSKA (reference sequence).

V and J are TRBV6-4 and TRBJ1-2; 7 bases are shared with TRBD1. The junction had 10 bases not matched to a gene; V was cut back by 5 bases and J by 4 bases. Germline-derived CDR1 and CDR2 are MRHNA and SNTAGT. This CDR3 has 15 residues. CDR3 sequence: CASSPNTGVSYGYTF. CDR3 nucleotide sequence: TGTGCCAGCAGTCCTAACACAGGGGTTTCCTATGGCTACACCTTC.

CDR3 sequence: CASSGWSTGSTYNSPLHF. CDR3 bases: TGTGCCAGCAGTGGATGGTCGACAGGGTCTACCTATAATTCACCCCTCCACTTT. This rearrangement joins TRBV6-4 to TRBJ1-6, with TRBD1 identical over 7 bases. This CDR3 is 18 amino acids long. V shed 4 bases, J shed 2 bases, and the junction held 11 bases outside the gene matches. Germline V gene sequence: CDR1 MRHNA, CDR2 SNTAGT.

The J gene is TRBJ2-7, the V gene TRBV19; D possibly corresponds to TRBD1 (6 bases). V lost 3 bases and J lost 4, with 16 bases in between. Germline CDR1 is LNHDA and CDR2 is SQIVND (reference sequence). The CDR3 loop spans 15 amino acids. This chain's CDR3 is CASSISGQGIYEQYF. CDR3 nucleotides: TGTGCCAGTAGTATCTCGGGCCAGGGGATTTACGAGCAGTACTTC.

This rearrangement joins TRBV19 to TRBJ2-1; D may be TRBD1 (6 bases). The CDR3 is 13 residues long. Germline V CDR1 and CDR2: LNHDA, SQIVND (reference sequence). The V gene lost 7 bases and the J gene lost 10 bases, with 17 bases spanning the gap. The DNA for the CDR3 is TGTGCCAGTACCCTAGGGGGACGGACGGAGCAGTTCTTC. Encoded protein: CASTLGGRTEQFF.

J is TRBJ1-2 and V is TRBV4-3, with D possibly being TRBD1 (6 bases). Trimming shortened V by 1 base and J by 0 bases, and 15 bases separated the two germline ends. The CDR3 length is 17 residues. Germline CDR1 is LGHNA and CDR2 is YSLEER. The CDR3 nucleotides read TGCGCCAGCAGCCAAGGAACAGGGCAGGCACCTAACTATGGCTACACCTTC. Its translation is CASSQGTGQAPNYGYTF.

V is TRBV7-2 and J is TRBJ2-7, with TRBD1 identical over 8 bases. Germline CDR1 reads SGHTA; CDR2 reads FQGNSA. The CDR3 covers 14 residues. Unmatched junction bases numbered 3, after V lost 5 bases and J lost 0 bases. As DNA, the CDR3 is TGTGCCAGCAGCCGGGACAGGATCTCCTACGAGCAGTACTTC. Its translation is CASSRDRISYEQYF.

J is TRBJ1-5 and V is TRBV7-2; D is perhaps TRBD1 (6 bases). V was cut by 4 bases and J by 7 bases, with 17 bases left in between. The CDR3 is made up of 15 amino acids. Germline CDR1 is SGHTA and CDR2 is FQGNSA. The CDR3 region is CASSSQARGGQPQHF. The CDR3 bases are TGTGCCAGCAGCTCTCAGGCTAGGGGGGGACAGCCCCAGCATTTT.

The CDR3, as DNA: TGTGCCAGCAGAAACGGGGCGGGGGCCGGGTTTCAGTACTTC. Amino acid sequence: CASRNGAGAGFQYF. V is TRBV2 and J is TRBJ2-4; D is perhaps TRBD2 (7 bases). Trimming shortened V by 6 bases and J by 11 bases, and 20 bases separated the two germline ends. CDR3 length: 14 amino acids. CDR1 SNHLY and CDR2 FYNNEI come from the germline V gene.

This chain connects TRBV18 to TRBJ2-5; possible D gene TRBD1, 6 bases. In germline, CDR1 is KGHSH, CDR2 LQKENI. V shed 5 bases and J shed 4 bases, with 14 bases lying between them. The length of the CDR3 is 14 residues. The CDR3 sequence: CASSRPTGGETQYF. CDR3 nucleotides: TGTGCCAGCTCAAGGCCGACAGGAGGAGAGACCCAGTACTTC. Full variable domain (outside the CDR3, taken from reference TRBV18 and TRBJ2-5): NAGVMQNPRHLVRRRGQEARLRCSPMKGHSHVYWYRQLPEEGLKFMVYLQKENIIDESGMPKERFSAEFPKEGPSILRIQQVVRGDSAAYFCASSRPTGGETQYFGPGTRLLVL.

Regarding this clone: The junction does not match germline at one end; this may be a read error. This chain's CDR3 is CASSMGQGSSQPQHF. For the CDR3, the DNA is TGTGCCAGTAGTATGGGACAGGGGAGCAGTCAGCCCCAGCATTTT. The chain joins TRBV19 to TRBJ1-5; 10 positions agree with TRBD1. There are 15 residues in the CDR3. Germline values: CDR1 LNHDA, CDR2 SQIVND (reference sequence).

This chain uses TRBV5-1 with TRBJ2-2; TRBD1 might be the D (6 bases). CDR3 size: 15 residues. The germline V and J ends were trimmed by 4 bases and 1 base, with 11 bases remaining between them. Germline CDR1 is SGHRS and CDR2 is YFSETQ. DNA of the CDR3: TGCGCCAGCAGCACCACACAGGGGAACACCGGGGAGCTGTTTTTT. Protein sequence: CASSTTQGNTGELFF.

This chain connects TRBV6-6 to TRBJ2-7; perhaps TRBD1 as D (5 bases). CDR3 length: 12 residues. Germline lookup yields CDR1 MNHNY and CDR2 SVGAGI (reference sequence). The V gene lost 5 bases and the J gene lost 6 bases, with 11 bases spanning the gap. The CDR3, as DNA: TGTGCCAGCAGTAACCCTCAGGGCGAGCAGTACTTC. Amino acids: CASSNPQGEQYF.

The chain employs TRBV28 and TRBJ1-4; D gene ambiguous. The CDR3 contains 12 residues. Germline V CDR1 and CDR2: MDHEN, SYDVKM. V shed 5 bases and J shed 14 bases, with 15 bases lying between them. The CDR3 here is CASSPRHPGLFF. As DNA, the CDR3 is TGTGCCAGCAGTCCCCGTCACCCGGGGCTGTTTTTT. Based on the CDR3 plus reference TRBV28 and TRBJ1-4, the full variable domain is DVKVTQSSRYLVKRTGEKVFLECVQDMDHENMFWYRQDPGLGLRLIYFSYDVKMKEKGDIPEGYSVSREKKERFSLILESASTNQTSMYLCASSPRHPGLFFGSGTQLSVL.

With respect to this clone: Other DNA sequences within the sample encode an identical CDR3. The V call is TRBV7-7, the J call TRBJ2-1; 7 bases are a match to TRBD2. V shed 1 base and J 2 bases; nucleotides not matched to a gene: 2. This CDR3 is 15 amino acids long. The germline V gene encodes CDR1 SSHAT and CDR2 FNYEAQ (reference sequence). In nucleotides, the CDR3 is TGTGCCAGCAGCTTAGTCGCGGGAGCCTACAATGAGCAGTTCTTC. It encodes CASSLVAGAYNEQFF.

The chain combines TRBV6-5 with TRBJ1-5, with 7 bases matching TRBD1. The ends lost 6 bases at V and 3 bases at J; junction bases unmatched: 5. Per germline, CDR1 MNHEY and CDR2 SVGAGI. The CDR3 runs to 14 residues. The CDR3 nucleotides read TGTGCCAGCAGCCCGACAGGGATCAATCAGCCCCAGCATTTT. It codes for CASSPTGINQPQHF.

V and J are TRBV10-3 and TRBJ2-5; 9 bases match TRBD2. Germline V gives CDR1 ENHRY, CDR2 SYGVKD. V dropped 3 bases and J dropped 4; count of bases not matched to a gene: 6. CDR3 length: 15 residues. CDR3 sequence (DNA): TGTGCCATCAGTGAATCAGCGGGGGGCAGAGAGACCCAGTACTTC. Translation gives CAISESAGGRETQYF.